This T cell receptor beta chain was documented in a study of tumor T cells in aggressive B-cell lymphoma. Some clones are missing from TCRdb's copy, which holds only in-frame ones; the method was immunoSEQ multiplex PCR. Among thousands of clones listed, 80% to 90% were seen once. Sequencing was done on a sample of tumor tissue. The sequence was collected from an adult with diffuse large B cell lymphoma.

The chain's CDR3 is CASSFTGVTSGNTIYF. CDR3 sequence (DNA): TGTGCCAGCAGTTTCACAGGGGTTACCTCTGGAAACACCATATATTTT. The chain recombines TRBV28 with TRBJ1-3; 7 bases fit TRBD1. The junction had 5 bases not matched to a gene; V was cut back by 3 bases and J by 0 bases. Per germline, CDR1 MDHEN and CDR2 SYDVKM. This CDR3 region has 16 residues.